The following is a T cell receptor beta chain sequence with its context. This clonotype has more than one count but fewer than ten. The antigen it recognizes is unknown. Base-call qualities are not available, and no considerably larger clone is one nucleotide away. The sample belongs to a study of spatial heterogeneity in lung cancer (dated 2019 in TCRdb). Broadly, across the study: Donors were 65 to 85 patients with early-stage, untreated non-small cell lung cancer from the lung TRACERx cohort. Follow-up PBMC samples were sequenced whenever available, and the median time to follow-up was 2 to 3 years after resection. More beta-chain than alpha-chain transcripts were consistently detected, likely reflecting higher beta-chain transcript abundance. In the raw uncorrected reads, each unique combination of TCR and UMI appeared on average more than ten times. In non-small cell lung cancer, the study made a quantitative comparison of TCR alpha and beta repertoires among multiple tumor regions, matched nontumor lung and blood. TCR repertoire features were related to nonsynonymous mutation counts determined by whole-exome sequencing of tumor tissue. Both alpha and beta chains were TCR-sequenced in samples taken at surgery, namely 220 tumor regions, 62 to 65 matched nontumor lung samples and over 55 PBMC samples. Overall study outcomes, separate from this receptor: Additional single-cell paired TCR alpha and beta sequencing was considered necessary to confirm, at a functional level, the hypothesis that regional TCRs recognize regional mutations. Ubiquitous expanded tumor TCRs were detected in blood more often at tumor resection than at routine follow-up. Comparisons of baseline and follow-up blood repertoires included only around 15 patients.

The time point label of this sample denotes: blood at routine non-recurrence follow-up after resection. TCR sequencing used whole RNA extracted from tumor and nontumor lung tissue, or from cryopreserved PBMC samples, without cell sorting. Patients were selected for TCR sequencing only if sufficient RNA was available from at least two tumor regions. According to the germline V gene (reference sequence), CDR1 reads SEHNR and CDR2 reads FQNEAQ. V and J lose 3 bases and 0 bases, and a span of 8 bases separates them. Inclusive of the bounding cysteine and phenylalanine, the CDR3 is 14 residues long. Left in the record is the CDR3 DNA by itself, 42 bases read in frame from the first base. The library was made by 5' RACE. TCRdb records NextSeq 500 as the sequencer. The TCR library protocol attached a unique molecular identifier to each TCR cDNA molecule to allow correction of PCR and sequencing errors. The authors' pipeline ran thus. TCR identification, UMI-based error correction and CDR3 extraction were performed with Decombinator tools. Expanded TCRs were defined as those above a frequency of 2 per 1,000, corresponding to the top 1% of the tumor frequency distribution. Rényi diversity was computed with the R vegan package after subsampling each repertoire 100 times to 5,000 TCRs. To build CDR3 similarity networks, amino acid triplet string-kernel similarity was used, and CDR3s were connected when their pairwise similarity was above 0.82. TCRdb's own reprocessing of the public reads used fastp at Q25 and MiXCR and kept productive beta chains. Every entry covers one CDR3 protein and lists the most common genes and DNA from its rows. The V and J calls and clone size are TCRdb's, not the authors'. In this sample the table shows about 47,000 distinct CDR3 sequences, 7.4% of which occur a single time. The ten largest clones capture 35% of the sample.

The sample was PBMCs, taken at follow-up. This receptor chain uses TRBV7-9 and TRBJ2-5, with the D gene not clear enough to name. The TCR comes from a female donor with early-stage non-small cell lung cancer. The nucleotide sequence is given as TGTGCCAGCAGCTTCTCTGGATACCAAGAGACCCAGTACTTC. Protein translation: CASSFSGYQETQYF.